Detailed here is one T cell receptor (beta chain). What it binds is not known. One base away lies a much larger clone, so this may be a sequencing read error. This likely comes from a read error, as the CDR3 has no conserved phenylalanine or tryptophan at its end. These data are taken from a study of molecular identifiers for immune sequencing clone quantification. TCRdb passed the PCR reads through MiXCR, listing each CDR3 protein once. Of under 600,000 distinct CDR3 sequences in the sample, around 21% were seen once. Overall study results and limits: Single-cell amounts of spiked Jurkat TCR RNA were reportedly detectable among approximately 1 million naive cells.

What was sequenced was naive CD8+ T cells from blood, with Jurkat cell RNA spiked in. The subset here: FACS-sorted CD8+CD4-CCR7+CD45RA+ naive T cells. The receptor's source is a human donor in good health. Some libraries in this study had Jurkat cell RNA spiked in.

CDR3 nucleotide sequence: TGTGCCAGCAGTTACGGCGGGTCGGTGGTCGAGCAGTACCTC. It is translated as CASSYGGSVVEQYL. The V gene is TRBV6-5, the J gene TRBJ2-7; TRBD2 might be the D (5 bases). The CDR3 has 14 residues. CDR1 and CDR2 from the germline V gene are MNHEY and SVGAGI. V lost 2 bases to trimming and J lost 6 bases, with 14 bases between them.